This T cell receptor (beta chain) comes out of a study of blood T cells in healthy people across ages. Study-wide points: Possibly confounding the expanded clonotype changes was the fact that donor CMV status was unknown. Diversity of TCR beta per million T cells declined in a roughly linear way with age. More naive CD4+ cells and higher diversity were found in long-lived than in aged donors.

They isolated at least 7 million PBMCs from each sample. CDR1 is DFQATT, CDR2 SNEGSKA, per germline (reference sequence). The CDR3 extends over 16 amino acids. Germline trimming cut 1 base from V and 11 bases from J; bases unmatched to any gene: 16. Together with a sample-barcoded 5' primer, a J-beta primer mix was included in a second PCR lasting 7 to 11 cycles. One entry per CDR3 protein, called by TCRdb with MiXCR from the 5' RACE reads. The table lists approximately 600,000 distinct CDR3 sequences, 45% to 65% of them singletons. This clonotype was counted once. Its antigen remains unknown. Since a much larger clone is just one base distant, this may be a read error.

This sequence joins TRBV20-1 and TRBJ2-5; 10 positions agree with TRBD2. The receptor was isolated from a man aged 55 to 70 in good health. Sequenced: blood. The CDR3 coding sequence is TGCAGTGCTAGAGTCTTCGGGACTAGCGCCTACAATGAGCAGTACTTC. Protein product: CSARVFGTSAYNEQYF.